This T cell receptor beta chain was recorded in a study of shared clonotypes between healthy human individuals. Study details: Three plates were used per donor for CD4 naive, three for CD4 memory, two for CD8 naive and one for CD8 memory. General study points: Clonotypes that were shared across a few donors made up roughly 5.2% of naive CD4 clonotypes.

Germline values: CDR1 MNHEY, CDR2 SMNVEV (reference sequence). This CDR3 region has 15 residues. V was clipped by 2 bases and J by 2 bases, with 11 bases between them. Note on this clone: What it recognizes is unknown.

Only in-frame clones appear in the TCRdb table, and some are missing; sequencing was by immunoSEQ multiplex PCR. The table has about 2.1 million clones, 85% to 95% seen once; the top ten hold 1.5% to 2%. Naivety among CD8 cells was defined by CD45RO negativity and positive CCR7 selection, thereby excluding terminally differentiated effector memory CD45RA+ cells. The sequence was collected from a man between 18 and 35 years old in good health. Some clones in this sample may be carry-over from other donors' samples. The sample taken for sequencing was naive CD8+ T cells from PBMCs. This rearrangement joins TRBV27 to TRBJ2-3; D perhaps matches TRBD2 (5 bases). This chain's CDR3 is CASSLRTGFTDTQYF. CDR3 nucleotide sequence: TGTGCCAGCAGTTTACGGACTGGTTTCACAGATACGCAGTATTTT.